A single sample gave rise to the 6 T cell receptor beta chains below, sequenced in a study of blood T cell repertoires in COVID-19. This table comes from immunoSEQ multiplex PCR, and its TCRdb copy is limited to in-frame clones, with some not included. The sample carries fewer than 500,000 clones, around 89% recorded once. Material for sequencing was peripheral blood. Receptors were obtained from a woman in her twenties or thirties with acute or convalescent COVID-19.

The chain carries TRBV14 and TRBJ1-2; D remains ambiguous. This CDR3 is 13 amino acids long. V lost 4 bases to trimming and J lost 1 base, with 7 bases between them. Germline V lookup: CDR1 SGHDN, CDR2 FVKESK. The CDR3 coding sequence is TGTGCCAGCAGCCTATCCAGTAACTATGGCTACACCTTC. Protein: CASSLSSNYGYTF.

The rearrangement uses TRBV5-1 and TRBJ2-3, with 10 positions matching TRBD2. Unmatched junction bases numbered 8, after V lost 4 bases and J lost 0 bases. The CDR3 has 17 amino acids. From germline, CDR1 is SGHRS and CDR2 YFSETQ. CDR3: CASSRIGLAESTDTQYF. CDR3 in DNA: TGCGCCAGCAGCCGGATAGGACTAGCGGAGAGCACAGATACGCAGTATTTT.

V is TRBV30 and J is TRBJ1-1, with a weak D call TRBD1 (6 bases). V was trimmed by 4 bases and J by 0 bases, leaving 18 bases between them. In germline, CDR1 is GTSNPN, CDR2 SVGIG (reference sequence). The CDR3 contains 16 residues. CDR3 residues: CAWKPRGAAMNTEAFF. The DNA for the CDR3 is TGTGCCTGGAAACCCCGGGGGGCAGCCATGAACACTGAAGCTTTCTTT.

The genes are TRBV5-6 and TRBJ1-1; a possible D gene is TRBD1 (6 bases). In germline, CDR1 is SGHDT, CDR2 YYEEEE. This CDR3 region has 15 residues. Trimming took off 5 bases at V and 1 base at J, with 15 bases between the two ends. CDR3 loop: CASSGEWGQNTEAFF. CDR3 nucleotides: TGTGCCAGCAGTGGAGAGTGGGGACAGAACACTGAAGCTTTCTTT. Supplemented by reference TRBV5-6 and TRBJ1-1, the full variable domain reads DAGVTQSPTHLIKTRGQQVTLRCSPKSGHDTVSWYQQALGQGPQFIFQYYEEEERQRGNFPDRFSGHQFPNYSSELNVNALLLGDSALYLCASSGEWGQNTEAFFGQGTRLTVV.

The V and J genes are TRBV12-3 or TRBV12-4 and TRBJ2-2; TRBD1 is a possible D gene (5 bases). The V gene lost 5 bases and the J gene lost 6 bases, with 10 bases spanning the gap. The CDR3 spans 13 residues. The CDR3 nucleotides read TGTGCCAGCAGTCCCCGACAGCCCGGGGAGCTGTTTTTT. Its translation is CASSPRQPGELFF.

The chain employs TRBV11-2 and TRBJ1-1; TRBD1 agrees at 9 bases. Germline CDR1 is SGHAT and CDR2 is FQNNGV. The CDR3 spans 14 residues. The V gene end was trimmed by 5 bases and the J gene end by 11 bases; junction bases not matched to a gene: 12. The CDR3 nucleotides are TGTGCCAGCAGCCCCCGGGACAGGGTTTTGGCGGCTTTCTTT. It translates to CASSPRDRVLAAFF.